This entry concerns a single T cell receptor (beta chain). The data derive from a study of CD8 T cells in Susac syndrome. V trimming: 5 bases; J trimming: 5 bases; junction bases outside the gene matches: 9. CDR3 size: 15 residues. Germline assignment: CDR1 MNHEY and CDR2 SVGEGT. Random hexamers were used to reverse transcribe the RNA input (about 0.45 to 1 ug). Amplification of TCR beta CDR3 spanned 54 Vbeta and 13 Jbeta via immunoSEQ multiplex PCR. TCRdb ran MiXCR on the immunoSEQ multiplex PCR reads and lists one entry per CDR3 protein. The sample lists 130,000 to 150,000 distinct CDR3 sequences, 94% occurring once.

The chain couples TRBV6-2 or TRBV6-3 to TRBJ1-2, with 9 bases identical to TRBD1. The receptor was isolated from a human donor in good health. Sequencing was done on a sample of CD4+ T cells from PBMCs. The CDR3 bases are TGTGCCAGCAGTCGAGACAGGGGGAATACGTATGGCTACACCTTC. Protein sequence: CASSRDRGNTYGYTF.